This is a list of T cell receptor beta chains from one sample in a study of post-analysis software for immune sequencing data. TCRdb re-called the PCR reads with MiXCR, one entry per CDR3 protein. The repertoire holds around 400,000 distinct CDR3 sequences, approximately 38% seen once, with around an eighth in the top ten. The sequenced sample consisted of blood. Every receptor here comes from a girl aged 5-17 years with multiple sclerosis. CDR3s leave out the opening cysteine and the closing phenylalanine or tryptophan.

J: TRBJ2-5; V: TRBV12-3/TRBV12-4; CDR3: ASSLSTQETQY
J: TRBJ2-7; V: TRBV12-3/TRBV12-4; CDR3: ASSWGAYEQY
J: TRBJ1-1; V: TRBV6-1; CDR3: ASSPSRNDRGMNTEAF
J: TRBJ1-4; V: TRBV27; CDR3: ASTSSVNEKLF
J: TRBJ2-1; V: TRBV3-1; CDR3: ASSQDGGGTHNEQF
J: TRBJ2-6; V: TRBV7-2; CDR3: ASSSPGALSGANVLT
J: NA; V: TRBV5-5; CDR3: ASSLTDTRNYEQY
J: TRBJ2-1; V: TRBV12-3/TRBV12-4; CDR3: ASSLAGVATDEQF
J: TRBJ2-3; V: TRBV24-1; CDR3: ATSDSPQTGTTDTQY
J: TRBJ1-1; V: TRBV5-1; CDR3: ASSSPSAGQGSTITEAF
J: TRBJ2-3; V: TRBV4-3; CDR3: ASSQGLAGDPDTQY
J: TRBJ1-4; V: TRBV7-2; CDR3: ASSLAGTTNEKLF
J: TRBJ2-4; V: TRBV28; CDR3: ASSFYLQGQY
J: TRBJ2-7; V: TRBV5-6; CDR3: ASSSGPLREQY
J: TRBJ2-3; V: TRBV12-3/TRBV12-4; CDR3: AIGAPDRGSGLAGLSTDTQY
J: TRBJ2-5; V: TRBV12-3/TRBV12-4; CDR3: ASSLEGTSGEETQY
J: TRBJ2-1; V: TRBV4-1; CDR3: ASSQESGLAGNEQF
J: TRBJ2-2; V: TRBV4-1; CDR3: ASSQDRDTGTGGPGELF
J: TRBJ2-1; V: TRBV5-1; CDR3: ASSLERGSHNEQF
J: TRBJ2-7; V: TRBV12-3/TRBV12-4; CDR3: ASSVTGTGAYEQY
J: TRBJ2-7; V: TRBV15; CDR3: ATSRVKGLAGYEQY
J: TRBJ1-5; V: TRBV2; CDR3: ASSGDGVSNQPQH
J: TRBJ1-5; V: TRBV19; CDR3: ASSSVTVQPQH
J: TRBJ1-5; V: TRBV12-3/TRBV12-4; CDR3: ASSLAQVNQPQH
J: TRBJ2-7; V: TRBV12-3/TRBV12-4; CDR3: ASSHGTGGNYEQY
J: TRBJ1-5; V: TRBV27; CDR3: ASSLWRINQPQH
J: TRBJ2-2; V: TRBV27; CDR3: ASSLWLERGGPGELF
J: TRBJ1-4; V: TRBV19; CDR3: ASSSLGLGEKLF
J: TRBJ2-3; V: TRBV7-6; CDR3: ASSLVGRGWGTDTQY
J: TRBJ2-1; V: TRBV2; CDR3: ASRTTSGGSSYNEQF
J: TRBJ2-7; V: TRBV12-3/TRBV12-4; CDR3: ASSRRDGNHEQY
J: TRBJ2-5; V: TRBV4-1; CDR3: ASSQEGETQY
J: TRBJ2-3; V: TRBV5-5; CDR3: ASSLVGDPTDTQY